This TCR beta chain was documented in a study of CD8 T cells in ankylosing spondylitis. The CDR3 covers 14 residues. Germline lookup yields CDR1 SGHAT and CDR2 FQNNGV. V gave up 1 base and J gave up 10 bases, with 16 bases separating them. This clonotype was found many times. A single record per CDR3 protein comes from TCRdb applying MiXCR to the 5' RACE reads. Found here are under 300,000 distinct CDR3 sequences, roughly 10% of them singletons; the top ten hold less than 7%. Sequenced sample: blood, either unsorted or a sorted T cell fraction (not recorded which). The chain combines TRBV11-2 with TRBJ1-2; tentatively, D is TRBD1 (5 bases). The clonotype was recovered from a male donor with ankylosing spondylitis or in good health (not recorded which). The CDR3 DNA follows: TGTGCCAGCAGCTTAGTATTGGACAAGGTGGTCTACACCTTC. This sequence encodes CASSLVLDKVVYTF. Supplemented by reference TRBV11-2 and TRBJ1-2, the full variable domain reads EAGVAQSPRYKIIEKRQSVAFWCNPISGHATLYWYQQILGQGPKLLIQFQNNGVVDDSQLPKDRFSAERLKGVDSTLKIQPAKLEDSAVYLCASSLVLDKVVYTFGSGTRLTVV.